The present T cell receptor (beta chain) was sequenced within a study of beta chain features in type 1 diabetes. Overall study results and limits: Researchers caution that PCR might favor shorter templates, equally among patients and controls. In every one of the four CD4+ subsets, TCRB CDR3s were moderately but significantly shorter in Type 1 diabetes patients.

In total, each donor contributed a single heparinised blood draw that averaged about 120 mL. Each of the CD4+ naive, central memory, regulatory and stem cell-like memory populations was sorted via CD45RO/CCR7/CD25/CD127/CD95/CD27. Purity above 95% was achieved in all sorted populations. This clone was picked up a small number of times. Its antigen is unknown. V was shortened by 2 bases and J by 4 bases, with 9 bases between the two germline ends. The CDR3 runs 13 residues. Germline CDR1 and CDR2: SGHTA and FQGNSA. Expressed TCRB transcripts got sequenced, as all isolated RNA was reverse transcribed. Repertoires were generated with immunoSEQ multiplex PCR, while TCRdb's copy carries only in-frame clones and drops some. The sample yields a few hundred thousand clones, roughly an eighth seen once.

The sample taken for sequencing was naive CD4+ T cells from blood. This chain uses TRBV7-2 with TRBJ2-7; D uncertain. The clonotype originates from a man younger than 40 with type 1 diabetes. The chain's CDR3 is CASSLNTLYEQYF. CDR3 bases: TGTGCCAGCAGCTTAAATACGCTATACGAGCAGTACTTC.